A single sample is the source of the 20 T cell receptor beta chains below, sequenced in a study of T cell responses to AZD1222 COVID-19 vaccine. Here immunoSEQ multiplex PCR was the method, and the copy in TCRdb shows in-frame clones only, minus some. This table has around 170,000 clones, 85% to 95% appearing once. The sequencing used peripheral blood, collected 28 days after the second AZD1222 dose. Receptor source: an adult who received the AZD1222 COVID-19 vaccine.

The rearrangement uses TRBV7-8 and TRBJ1-4; D gene uncertain. Germline loops: CDR1 SGHVS, CDR2 FQNEAQ. V was clipped by 2 bases and J by 3 bases, with 7 bases between them. CDR3 size: 14 residues. The CDR3 sequence: CASSLTGSNEKLFF. CDR3 nucleotide sequence: TGTGCCAGCAGCTTAACTGGGTCTAATGAAAAACTGTTTTTT.

J is TRBJ2-7 and V is TRBV19; D may be TRBD1 or TRBD2 (5 bases each). The V and J ends lost 5 bases and 6 bases respectively, with 14 bases between them. Germline values: CDR1 LNHDA, CDR2 SQIVND (reference sequence). The CDR3 extends over 13 amino acids. CDR3 nucleotides: TGTGCCAGTAGTCCCTGGGGGACCGGCGAGCAGTACTTC. Translation gives CASSPWGTGEQYF.

The chain employs TRBV25-1 and TRBJ1-1; no reliable D call. V lost 5 bases to trimming and J lost 4 bases, with 14 bases between them. In germline, CDR1 is MGHDK, CDR2 SYGVNS. This CDR3 is built from 14 residues. The CDR3 DNA is TGTGCCAGCAGTCTGGGAAGTACGGTCACTGAAGCTTTCTTT. Amino acids: CASSLGSTVTEAFF.

This rearrangement joins TRBV5-1 to TRBJ2-5, with 7 nucleotides matching TRBD2. This CDR3 is 16 amino acids long. Germline V gene sequence: CDR1 SGHRS, CDR2 YFSETQ. The ends lost 5 bases at V and 5 bases at J; junction bases unmatched: 15. The DNA of the CDR3 is TGCGCCAGCAGAATGAACCCGGCGGGAGCCAGCGAGACCCAGTACTTC. This gives the protein CASRMNPAGASETQYF.

The chain links TRBV3-1 (or the pseudogene TRBV3-2) to TRBJ1-1; D not certain. This CDR3 contains 15 residues. Germline CDR1 LGHDT, CDR2 YNNKEL (reference sequence). With 0 bases removed from V and 4 bases from J, the gap between germline ends came to 12 bases. The CDR3, as DNA: TGTGCCAGCAGCCAAGATAATCGGGCTAGCACTGAAGCTTTCTTT. Translated, it gives CASSQDNRASTEAFF.

This sequence joins TRBV27 and TRBJ2-1; 8 bases line up with TRBD1. The germline CDR1 and CDR2 sequences are MNHEY and SMNVEV (reference sequence). V trimming: 5 bases; J trimming: 1 base; junction bases outside the gene matches: 13. The length of the CDR3 is 18 residues. CDR3 coding DNA: TGTGCCAGCAGTCCCGACAGGGGTGCCAACCCTTCCTACAATGAGCAGTTCTTC. As protein: CASSPDRGANPSYNEQFF.

This clone has a handful of counts. This chain links TRBV2 with TRBJ2-7, with TRBD1 matching 7 bases. The CDR3 consists of 12 residues. V trimming: 6 bases; J trimming: 9 bases; junction bases outside the gene matches: 8. In germline, CDR1 is SNHLY, CDR2 FYNNEI. The CDR3: CASRIGGAGQYF. CDR3 coding DNA: TGTGCCAGCAGGATAGGGGGCGCGGGGCAGTACTTC.

The chain combines TRBV5-1 with TRBJ2-7, with 11 bases that match TRBD1. J lost 2 bases, V lost 4 bases, and 2 bases had no gene match. Germline V lookup: CDR1 SGHRS, CDR2 YFSETQ. The CDR3 totals 14 residues. The CDR3 here is CASSLGQGAYEQYF. The CDR3 DNA reads TGCGCCAGCAGCCTGGGACAGGGGGCCTACGAGCAGTACTTC.

V is TRBV6-2 or TRBV6-3 and J is TRBJ1-6; 7 nucleotides align to TRBD1. This CDR3 has 14 amino acids. V gave up 4 bases and J gave up 9 bases; unmatched junction bases: 6. The germline CDR1 and CDR2 sequences are MNHEY and SVGEGT. CDR3 amino acids: CASSSGTEGSPLHF. The CDR3 region has the DNA TGTGCCAGCAGTTCGGGGACAGAGGGTTCACCCCTCCACTTT.

The sample holds a few counts of this clone. The chain combines TRBV14 with TRBJ1-2, with D unresolved. V lost 2 bases to trimming and J lost 6 bases, with 10 bases between them. This CDR3 contains 13 residues. Germline V gene data show CDR1 as SGHDN and CDR2 as FVKESK. The CDR3 nucleotides are TGTGCCAGCAGCCAACGTCGGACCAATGGCTACACCTTC. This translates into CASSQRRTNGYTF.

The rearrangement uses TRBV11-3 and TRBJ2-1; D is unclear. The CDR3 loop spans 13 amino acids. Germline CDR1 is SGHNT and CDR2 is YENEEA. V was pared by 5 bases and J by 5 bases, with 10 bases between. The CDR3 region has the DNA TGTGCCAGCAGCCGAGGACGGAACAATGAGCAGTTCTTC. This translates into CASSRGRNNEQFF.

This clone was seen a single time. The chain carries TRBV7-2 and TRBJ2-3; D gene unclear. The V end was cut by 3 bases, the J end by 0 bases, with 10 bases between. The germline V gene encodes CDR1 SGHTA and CDR2 FQGNSA. CDR3 size: 15 residues. The CDR3 is CASSLQTASTDTQYF. As DNA, the CDR3 is TGTGCCAGCAGCTTGCAGACTGCTAGCACAGATACGCAGTATTTT.

This clone was observed once. The chain carries TRBV7-9 and TRBJ1-2; D is undetermined. CDR1 and CDR2 from the germline V gene are SEHNR and FQNEAQ (reference sequence). The CDR3 length is 14 residues. V was shortened by 1 base and J by 2 bases, with 8 bases between the two germline ends. The CDR3 spells CASSLELVNYGYTF. DNA of the CDR3: TGTGCCAGCAGCTTAGAGTTAGTCAACTATGGCTACACCTTC.

The rearrangement joins TRBV19 to TRBJ1-5; D unclear. CDR1 LNHDA and CDR2 SQIVND come from the germline V gene (reference sequence). V was shortened by 0 bases and J by 3 bases, with 9 bases between the two germline ends. This CDR3 comprises 15 residues. The CDR3 DNA reads TGTGCCAGTAGTATAGATCTCAGCATCAATCAGCCCCAGCATTTT. Residues: CASSIDLSINQPQHF. Combining the CDR3 with reference TRBV19 and TRBJ1-5 gives the whole variable domain DGGITQSPKYLFRKEGQNVTLSCEQNLNHDAMYWYRQDPGQGLRLIYYSQIVNDFQKGDIAEGYSVSREKKESFPLTVTSAQKNPTAFYLCASSIDLSINQPQHFGDGTRLSIL.

This chain joins TRBV4-3 and TRBJ1-2; perhaps TRBD1 as D (5 bases). The CDR3 is 16 amino acids. The V end was cut by 0 bases, the J end by 3 bases, with 14 bases between. The germline V gene encodes CDR1 LGHNA and CDR2 YSLEER. The CDR3 region has the DNA TGCGCCAGCAGCCAAGATAGGGCAGGGTTGCACTATGGCTACACCTTC. It translates to CASSQDRAGLHYGYTF.

The chain employs TRBV7-9 and TRBJ1-5; D is ambiguous. With 4 bases removed from V and 1 base from J, the gap between germline ends came to 5 bases. CDR1 and CDR2 (germline): SEHNR, FQNEAQ (reference sequence). This CDR3 is built from 13 residues. The CDR3 region has the DNA TGTGCCAGCAGCTCCACAAGCAATCAGCCCCAGCATTTT. Amino acid sequence: CASSSTSNQPQHF.

This sequence joins TRBV18 and TRBJ1-2; D perhaps matches TRBD1 (6 bases). V was trimmed by 3 bases and J by 5 bases, leaving 19 bases between them. This CDR3 contains 16 residues. In germline, CDR1 is KGHSH, CDR2 LQKENI. The CDR3 nucleotides are TGTGCCAGCTCACCCCCTTTTCCGGGGGGCCAATATGGCTACACCTTC. Translated: CASSPPFPGGQYGYTF.

This sequence joins TRBV30 and TRBJ1-5, with 8 bases identical to TRBD1. Germline CDR1 GTSNPN, CDR2 SVGIG (reference sequence). The CDR3 has 15 amino acids. The V and J ends lost 0 bases and 6 bases, in that order; junction bases with no gene match: 7. The CDR3 sequence: CAWSVPQGASQPQHF. DNA of the CDR3: TGTGCCTGGAGTGTACCCCAGGGGGCAAGTCAGCCCCAGCATTTT.

The genes are TRBV7-7 and TRBJ1-1; perhaps TRBD1 as D (6 bases). CDR3 size: 13 residues. Germline CDR1 is SSHAT and CDR2 is FNYEAQ (reference sequence). Between the trimmed V and J ends, which lost 5 bases and 6 bases, there was a span of 13 bases. The CDR3 nucleotides read TGTGCCAGCAGCCAGGACAGCAGATCTGAAGCTTTCTTT. This sequence encodes CASSQDSRSEAFF.

The chain combines TRBV7-6 with TRBJ2-7; D perhaps matches TRBD1 (6 bases). V was trimmed by 5 bases and J by 4 bases, leaving 12 bases between them. Germline-derived CDR1 and CDR2 are SGHVS and FNYEAQ. There are 13 residues in the CDR3. As DNA, the CDR3 is TGTGCCAGCAGCCCAGGACAGACTTACGAGCAGTACTTC. It specifies CASSPGQTYEQYF.